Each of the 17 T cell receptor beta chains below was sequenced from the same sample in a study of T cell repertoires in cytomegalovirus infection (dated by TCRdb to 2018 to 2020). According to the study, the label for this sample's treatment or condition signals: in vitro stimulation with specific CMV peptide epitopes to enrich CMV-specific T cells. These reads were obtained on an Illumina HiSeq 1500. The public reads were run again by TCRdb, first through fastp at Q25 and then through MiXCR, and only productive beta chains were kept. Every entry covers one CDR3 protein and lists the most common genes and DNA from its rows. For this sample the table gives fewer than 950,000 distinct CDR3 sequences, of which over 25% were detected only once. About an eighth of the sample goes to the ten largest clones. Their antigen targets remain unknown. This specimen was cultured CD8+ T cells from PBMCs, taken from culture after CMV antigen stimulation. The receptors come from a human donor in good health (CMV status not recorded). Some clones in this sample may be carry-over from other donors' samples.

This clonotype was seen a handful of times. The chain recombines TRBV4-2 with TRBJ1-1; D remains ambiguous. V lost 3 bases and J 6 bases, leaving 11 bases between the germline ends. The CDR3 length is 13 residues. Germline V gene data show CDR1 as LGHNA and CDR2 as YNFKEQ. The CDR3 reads CASSHSGRPEAFF. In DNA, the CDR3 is TGTGCCAGCAGCCATTCAGGACGACCTGAAGCTTTCTTT.

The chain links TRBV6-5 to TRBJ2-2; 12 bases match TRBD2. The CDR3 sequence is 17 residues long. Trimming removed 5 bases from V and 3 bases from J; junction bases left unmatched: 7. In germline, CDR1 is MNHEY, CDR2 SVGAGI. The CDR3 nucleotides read TGTGCCAGCAGTCCCACTAGCGGGGGGCCCGACACCGGGGAGCTGTTTTTT. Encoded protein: CASSPTSGGPDTGELFF.

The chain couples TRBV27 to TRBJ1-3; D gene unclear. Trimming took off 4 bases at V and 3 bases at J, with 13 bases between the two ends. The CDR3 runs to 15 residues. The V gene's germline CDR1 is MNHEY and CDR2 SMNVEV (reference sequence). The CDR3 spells CASSSLAGNGNTIYF. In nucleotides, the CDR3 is TGTGCCAGCAGTTCCTTGGCGGGCAATGGAAACACCATATATTTT.

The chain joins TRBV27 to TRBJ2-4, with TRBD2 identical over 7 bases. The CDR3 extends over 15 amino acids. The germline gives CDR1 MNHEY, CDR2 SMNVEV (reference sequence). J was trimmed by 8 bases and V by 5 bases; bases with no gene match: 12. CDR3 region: CASSPWEGRMDIQYF. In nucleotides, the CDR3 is TGTGCCAGCAGTCCGTGGGAGGGCAGAATGGACATTCAGTACTTC.

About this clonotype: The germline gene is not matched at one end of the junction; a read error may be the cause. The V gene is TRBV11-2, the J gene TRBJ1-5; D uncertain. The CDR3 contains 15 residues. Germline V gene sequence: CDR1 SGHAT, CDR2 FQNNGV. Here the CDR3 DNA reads TGTGCCAGCAGCTTAAAGGGATTGAAGGATCAGCCCCAGCGTTTT. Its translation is CASSLKGLKDQPQRF.

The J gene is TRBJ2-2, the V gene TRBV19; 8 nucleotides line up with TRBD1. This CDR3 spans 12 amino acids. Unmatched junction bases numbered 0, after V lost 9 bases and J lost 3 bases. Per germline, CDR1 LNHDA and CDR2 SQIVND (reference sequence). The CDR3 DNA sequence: TGTGCCAGACAGGGGGACACCGGGGAGCTGTTTTTT. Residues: CARQGDTGELFF.

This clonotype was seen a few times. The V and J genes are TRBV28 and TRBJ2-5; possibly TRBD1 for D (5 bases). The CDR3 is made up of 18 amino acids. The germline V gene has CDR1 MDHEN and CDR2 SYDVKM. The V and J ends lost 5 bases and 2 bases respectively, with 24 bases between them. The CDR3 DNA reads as TGTGCCAGCAGTCCCGAGGTTGGGGCGCCGGGTTTACAAGAGACCCAGTACTTC. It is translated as CASSPEVGAPGLQETQYF.

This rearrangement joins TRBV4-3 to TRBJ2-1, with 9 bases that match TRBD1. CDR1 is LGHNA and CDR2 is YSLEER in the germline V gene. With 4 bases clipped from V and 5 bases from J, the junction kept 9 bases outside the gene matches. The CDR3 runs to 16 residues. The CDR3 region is CASSPGTGPFDNEQFF. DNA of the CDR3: TGCGCCAGCAGCCCCGGGACAGGGCCTTTTGACAATGAGCAGTTCTTC.

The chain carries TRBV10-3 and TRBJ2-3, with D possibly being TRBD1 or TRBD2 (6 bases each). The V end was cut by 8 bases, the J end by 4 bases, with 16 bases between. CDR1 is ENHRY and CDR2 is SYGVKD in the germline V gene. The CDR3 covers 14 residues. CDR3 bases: TGTGCCATCGGGGAGGCCAAGGGGGCAGATACGCAGTATTTT. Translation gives CAIGEAKGADTQYF.

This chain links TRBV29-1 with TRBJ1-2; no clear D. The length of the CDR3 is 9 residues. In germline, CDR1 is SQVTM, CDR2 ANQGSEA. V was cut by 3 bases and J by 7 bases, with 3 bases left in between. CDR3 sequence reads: CSVDRGYTF. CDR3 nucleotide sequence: TGCAGCGTTGACCGTGGCTACACCTTC.

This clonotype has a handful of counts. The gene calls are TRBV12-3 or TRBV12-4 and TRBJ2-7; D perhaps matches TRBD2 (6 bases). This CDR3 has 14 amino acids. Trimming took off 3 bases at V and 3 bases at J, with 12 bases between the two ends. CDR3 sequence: CASSFGGFFYEQYV. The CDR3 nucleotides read TGTGCCAGCAGTTTTGGGGGGTTCTTCTACGAGCAGTACGTC.

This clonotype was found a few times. Here the CDR3 reads CASSVMGDPTNAGYTF. The CDR3 bases are TGTGCCAGCAGCGTGATGGGGGACCCCACAAATGCAGGCTACACCTTC. This chain connects TRBV9 to TRBJ1-2; TRBD1 is a possible D gene (5 bases). Trimming removed 2 bases from V and 8 bases from J, with 22 bases in between. The V gene's germline CDR1 is SGDLS and CDR2 YYNGEE. This CDR3 contains 16 residues.

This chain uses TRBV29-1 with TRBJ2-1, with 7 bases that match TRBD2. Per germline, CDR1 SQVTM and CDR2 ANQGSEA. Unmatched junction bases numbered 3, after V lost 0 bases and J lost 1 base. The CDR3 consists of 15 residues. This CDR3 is CSVEDERGSYNEQFF. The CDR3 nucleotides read TGCAGCGTTGAAGATGAGCGGGGTTCCTACAATGAGCAGTTCTTC.

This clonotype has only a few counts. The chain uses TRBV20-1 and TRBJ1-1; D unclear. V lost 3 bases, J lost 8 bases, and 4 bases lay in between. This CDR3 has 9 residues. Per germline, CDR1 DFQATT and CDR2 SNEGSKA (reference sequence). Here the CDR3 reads CSASPEAFF. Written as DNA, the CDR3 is TGCAGTGCTAGCCCGGAAGCTTTCTTT.

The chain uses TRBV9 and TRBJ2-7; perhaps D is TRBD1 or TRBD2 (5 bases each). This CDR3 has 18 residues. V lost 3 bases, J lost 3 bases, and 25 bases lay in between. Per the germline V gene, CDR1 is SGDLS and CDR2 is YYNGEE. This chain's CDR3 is CASSAPRQGRRGLYEQYV. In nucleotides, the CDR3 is TGTGCCAGCAGCGCCCCGAGGCAGGGAAGAAGAGGACTCTACGAGCAGTACGTC.

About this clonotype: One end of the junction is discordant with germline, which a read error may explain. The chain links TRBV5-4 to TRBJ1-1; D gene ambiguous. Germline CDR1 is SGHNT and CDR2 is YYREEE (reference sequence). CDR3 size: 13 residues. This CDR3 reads CTSSREVGTEAFF. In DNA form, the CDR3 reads TGTACCAGCAGCAGAGAAGTGGGCACTGAAGCTTTCTTT.

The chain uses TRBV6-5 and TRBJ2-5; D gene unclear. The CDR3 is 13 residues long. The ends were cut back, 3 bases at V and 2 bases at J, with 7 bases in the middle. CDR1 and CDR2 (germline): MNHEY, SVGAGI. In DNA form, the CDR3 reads TGTGCCAGCAGTTATGCCTTACAAGAGACCCAGTACTTC. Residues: CASSYALQETQYF.